The clone carrying this T cell receptor (beta chain) was seen a single time. As yet, its antigen is unknown. Construction of TCR beta libraries relied on iRepertoire HTBI primers and on Arm-PCR targeting CDR3 regions. TCRdb ran MiXCR on the multiplex PCR reads and lists one entry per CDR3 protein. This table has around 330,000 distinct CDR3 sequences, more than 15% appearing once. The germline gives CDR1 MDHEN, CDR2 SYDVKM. V was clipped by 5 bases and J by 5 bases, with 21 bases between them. The CDR3 consists of 16 residues. The data stem from a study of regulatory T cells in long-lasting Graves disease. Findings and limits, study-wide: Persistent patients had a count of shared public clonotypes (2,741) that exceeded that of new patients (approximately 1,000). Newly diagnosed disease favored TRBV20-1 and TRBJ2-1 over persistent disease.

Time point noted: newly diagnosed GD, antithyroid drugs for less than 3 months. PBMCs provided the RNA from which the TCR library was made. Graves' disease diagnosis was established per American Thyroid Association guidelines. The source is a female donor with Graves disease. This rearrangement joins TRBV28 to TRBJ2-5, with D possibly being TRBD2 (7 bases). The sequences come from peripheral blood mononuclear cells (PBMCs), collected at new diagnosis, from a patient treated with antithyroid drugs. CDR3 sequence: CASSPVSGGAKETQYF. The CDR3 region has the DNA TGTGCCAGCAGTCCTGTTTCTGGGGGGGCAAAGGAGACCCAGTACTTC.